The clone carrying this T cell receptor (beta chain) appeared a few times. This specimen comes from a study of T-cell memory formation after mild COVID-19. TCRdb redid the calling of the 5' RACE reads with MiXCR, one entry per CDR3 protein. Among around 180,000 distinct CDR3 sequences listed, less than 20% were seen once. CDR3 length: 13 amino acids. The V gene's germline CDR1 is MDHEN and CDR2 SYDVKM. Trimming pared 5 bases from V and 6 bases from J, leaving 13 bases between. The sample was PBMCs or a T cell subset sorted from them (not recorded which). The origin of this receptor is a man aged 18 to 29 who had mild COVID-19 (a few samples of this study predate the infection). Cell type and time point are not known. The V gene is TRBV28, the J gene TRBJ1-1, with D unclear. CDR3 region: CASSKTVAPEAFF. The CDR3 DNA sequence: TGTGCCAGCAGTAAGACTGTAGCGCCTGAAGCTTTCTTT.